Listed here are 8 T cell receptor beta chains from one sample, sequenced in a study of blood T cell repertoires in COVID-19. Using immunoSEQ multiplex PCR, the repertoire was profiled, and TCRdb retains in-frame clones only, with some absent. The sample consists of hundreds of thousands of clones, roughly 88% of them appearing once. The sample consisted of peripheral blood. These TCRs come from a woman aged 80 or older with COVID-19, enrolled during active disease.

This clone was found a few times. CDR3 nucleotide sequence: TGTGCCAGCAGCTTAGACAGCAGGACTGAAGCTTTCTTT. Amino acids: CASSLDSRTEAFF. V gene TRBV11-3 combines with J gene TRBJ1-1; D call uncertain. CDR1 is SGHNT, CDR2 YENEEA, per germline. The CDR3 has 13 residues. V was trimmed by 0 bases and J by 5 bases, leaving 7 bases between them.

In this sample, this clone turned up once. J is TRBJ1-5 and V is TRBV7-2; 7 bases match TRBD1. The germline V gene has CDR1 SGHTA and CDR2 FQGNSA. The CDR3 contains 14 residues. The V segment lost 4 bases and the J segment 4 bases; nucleotides outside the gene matches: 4. CDR3 sequence: CASSSTGVNQPQHF. The CDR3 coding sequence is TGTGCCAGCAGCTCTACAGGGGTAAATCAGCCCCAGCATTTT. Combining the CDR3 with reference TRBV7-2 and TRBJ1-5 gives the whole variable domain GAGVSQSPSNKVTEKGKDVELRCDPISGHTALYWYRQSLGQGLEFLIYFQGNSAPDKSGLPSDRFSAERTGGSVSTLTIQRTQQEDSAVYLCASSSTGVNQPQHFGDGTRLSIL.

The rearrangement joins TRBV6-6 to TRBJ2-1; 16 bases match TRBD2. The CDR3 sequence is 16 residues long. Trimming removed 4 bases from V and 8 bases from J; junction bases left unmatched: 5. CDR1 is MNHNY, CDR2 SVGAGI, per germline (reference sequence). The CDR3 loop reads CASSWGLAGGPDEQFF. The CDR3 DNA reads TGTGCCAGCAGTTGGGGACTAGCGGGGGGGCCCGATGAGCAGTTCTTC.

J is TRBJ1-2 and V is TRBV28, with D possibly matching TRBD1 (5 bases). V was pared by 7 bases and J by 2 bases, with 11 bases between. CDR1 is MDHEN, CDR2 SYDVKM, per germline. This CDR3 contains 13 residues. This CDR3 reads CASNPGLNYGYTF. CDR3 nucleotide sequence: TGTGCCAGCAACCCAGGGCTGAACTATGGCTACACCTTC.

J is TRBJ1-2 and V is TRBV13; 9 nucleotides agree with TRBD1. This CDR3 is built from 15 residues. Losses at the gene ends were 5 bases for V and 3 bases for J; bases not matched to a gene: 7. Germline loops: CDR1 PRHDT, CDR2 FYEKMQ (reference sequence). The CDR3 here is CASSQEQGADYGYTF. The CDR3 DNA is TGTGCCAGCAGCCAGGAACAGGGGGCTGACTATGGCTACACCTTC.

This chain connects TRBV3-1 (or the pseudogene TRBV3-2) to TRBJ1-4; TRBD1 matches at 10 bases. The junction had 3 bases not matched to a gene; V was cut back by 3 bases and J by 8 bases. The CDR3 has 14 residues. Germline CDR1 is LGHDT and CDR2 is YNNKEL (reference sequence). CDR3 sequence (DNA): TGTGCCAGCAGCCACGGACAGGGGGTCGAAAAACTGTTTTTT. It yields the protein CASSHGQGVEKLFF.

The V call is TRBV19, the J call TRBJ1-5, with a possible D match to TRBD1 (6 bases). V was cut by 7 bases and J by 8 bases, with 15 bases left in between. CDR1 and CDR2 from the germline V gene are LNHDA and SQIVND (reference sequence). The CDR3 totals 13 residues. The CDR3 region has the DNA TGTGCCAGTACCGGACAGTTATTGGAGCCCCAGCATTTT. Protein: CASTGQLLEPQHF.

The rearrangement joins TRBV9 to TRBJ2-7; the match to TRBD2 covers 13 bases. From germline, CDR1 is SGDLS and CDR2 YYNGEE. The CDR3 is 15 amino acids. Losses at the gene ends were 0 bases for V and 5 bases for J; bases not matched to a gene: 2. CDR3 loop: CASSVGTSGGHEQYF. The CDR3 DNA sequence: TGTGCCAGCAGCGTAGGGACTAGCGGGGGCCACGAGCAGTACTTC.